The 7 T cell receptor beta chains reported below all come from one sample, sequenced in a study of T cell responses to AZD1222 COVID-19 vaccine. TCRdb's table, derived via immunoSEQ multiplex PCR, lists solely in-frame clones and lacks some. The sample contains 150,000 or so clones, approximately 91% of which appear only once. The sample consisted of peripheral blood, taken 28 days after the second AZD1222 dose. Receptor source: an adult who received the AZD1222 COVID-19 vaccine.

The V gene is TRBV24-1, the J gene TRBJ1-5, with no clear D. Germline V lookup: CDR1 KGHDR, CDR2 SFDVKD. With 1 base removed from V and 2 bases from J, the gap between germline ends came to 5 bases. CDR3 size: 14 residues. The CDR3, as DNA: TGTGCCACCAGTGATTTAGAGCGCAATCAGCCCCAGCATTTT. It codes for CATSDLERNQPQHF.

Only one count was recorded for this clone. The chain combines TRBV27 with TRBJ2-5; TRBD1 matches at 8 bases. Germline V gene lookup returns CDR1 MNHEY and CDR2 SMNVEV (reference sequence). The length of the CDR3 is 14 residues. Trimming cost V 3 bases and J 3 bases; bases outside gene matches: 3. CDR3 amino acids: CASSFQDREETQYF. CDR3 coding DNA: TGTGCCAGCAGTTTCCAGGACAGGGAAGAGACCCAGTACTTC.

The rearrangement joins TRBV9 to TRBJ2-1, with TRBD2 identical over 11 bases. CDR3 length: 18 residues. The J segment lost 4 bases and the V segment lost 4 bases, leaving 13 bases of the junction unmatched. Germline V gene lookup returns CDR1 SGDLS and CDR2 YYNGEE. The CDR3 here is CASSQARTSGRGYNEQFF. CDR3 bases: TGTGCCAGCAGCCAGGCCCGAACTAGCGGGAGAGGATACAATGAGCAGTTCTTC.

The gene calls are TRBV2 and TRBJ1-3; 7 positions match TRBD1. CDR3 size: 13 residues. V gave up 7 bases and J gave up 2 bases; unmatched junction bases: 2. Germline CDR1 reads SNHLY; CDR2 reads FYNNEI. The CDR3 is CASTDRAGNTIYF. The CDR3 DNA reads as TGTGCCAGCACCGACAGGGCTGGAAACACCATATATTTT.

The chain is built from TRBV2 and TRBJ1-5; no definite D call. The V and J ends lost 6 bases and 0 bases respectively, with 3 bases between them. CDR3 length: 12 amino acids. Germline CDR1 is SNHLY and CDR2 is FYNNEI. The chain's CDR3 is CASRVSNQPQHF. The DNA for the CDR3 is TGTGCCAGCAGGGTTAGCAATCAGCCCCAGCATTTT.

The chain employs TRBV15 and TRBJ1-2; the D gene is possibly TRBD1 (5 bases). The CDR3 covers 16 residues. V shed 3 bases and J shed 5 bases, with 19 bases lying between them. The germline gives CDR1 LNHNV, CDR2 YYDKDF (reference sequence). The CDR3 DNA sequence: TGTGCCACCAGCAGGGCGGGAGGGGACGGAAAGTATGGCTACACCTTC. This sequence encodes CATSRAGGDGKYGYTF.

The CDR3 region is CASSRGLANEQFF. CDR3 sequence (DNA): TGTGCCAGCAGCCGGGGACTAGCGAATGAGCAGTTCTTC. The rearrangement joins TRBV6-5 to TRBJ2-1; TRBD2 aligns across 10 bases. Trimming took 6 bases from V and 7 from J; bases not matched to a gene: 3. Germline CDR1 and CDR2: MNHEY and SVGAGI. The CDR3 consists of 13 residues.